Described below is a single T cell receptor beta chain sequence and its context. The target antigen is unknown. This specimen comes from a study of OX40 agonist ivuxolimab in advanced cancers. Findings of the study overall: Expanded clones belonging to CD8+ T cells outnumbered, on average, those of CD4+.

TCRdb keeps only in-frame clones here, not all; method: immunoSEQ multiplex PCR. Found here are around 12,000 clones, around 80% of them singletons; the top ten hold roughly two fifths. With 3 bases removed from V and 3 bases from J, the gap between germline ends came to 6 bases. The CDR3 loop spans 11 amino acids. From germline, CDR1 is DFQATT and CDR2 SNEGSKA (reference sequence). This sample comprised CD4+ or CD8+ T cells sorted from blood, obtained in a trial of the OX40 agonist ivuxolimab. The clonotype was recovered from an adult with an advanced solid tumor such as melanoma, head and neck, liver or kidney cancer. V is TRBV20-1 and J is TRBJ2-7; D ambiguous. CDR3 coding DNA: TGCAGTGCTAGTCAGGTCTACGAGCAGTACTTC. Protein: CSASQVYEQYF.